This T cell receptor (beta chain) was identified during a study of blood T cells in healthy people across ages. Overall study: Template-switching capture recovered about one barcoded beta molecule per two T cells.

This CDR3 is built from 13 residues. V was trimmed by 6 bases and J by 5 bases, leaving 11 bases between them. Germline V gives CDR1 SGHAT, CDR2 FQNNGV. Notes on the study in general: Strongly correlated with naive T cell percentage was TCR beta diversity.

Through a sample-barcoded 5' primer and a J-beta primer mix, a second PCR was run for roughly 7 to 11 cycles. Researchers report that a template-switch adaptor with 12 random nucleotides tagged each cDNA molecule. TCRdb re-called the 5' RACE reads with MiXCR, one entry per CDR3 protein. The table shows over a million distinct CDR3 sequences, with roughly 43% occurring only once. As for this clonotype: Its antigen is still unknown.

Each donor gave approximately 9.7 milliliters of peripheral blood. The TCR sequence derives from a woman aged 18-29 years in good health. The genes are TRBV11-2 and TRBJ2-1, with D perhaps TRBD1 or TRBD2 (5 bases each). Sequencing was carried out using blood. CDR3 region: CASRPGAHNEQFF. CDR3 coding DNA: TGTGCCAGCAGGCCCGGGGCTCACAATGAGCAGTTCTTC.